This TCR beta chain is from a study of blood T cell repertoires in COVID-19. On this clone: Lacking the conserved final phenylalanine or tryptophan, this CDR3 likely reflects a read error. The limits of the CDR3 on the DNA are not certain, so only TCRdb's listed CDR3 is given.

The CDR3 totals 12 residues, both ends included. Germline V gives CDR1 DFQATT, CDR2 SNEGSKA (reference sequence). Libraries were prepared by immunoSEQ multiplex PCR; TCRdb keeps only in-frame clonotypes and omits some of them. The sample lists roughly 250,000 clones, more than 85% occurring once. This clonotype was obtained from a woman aged 50 to 65 who had recovered from COVID-19. This rearrangement joins TRBV20-1 to TRBJ2-7; the listed D gene, TRBD2, was not tested against the DNA. The sample taken for sequencing was PBMCs or T cells enriched from blood (not recorded which). CDR3 in amino acids: CSASQGTSGHNI.